This T cell receptor (beta chain) was recovered during a study of cytomegalovirus exposure and HLA in healthy donors. Notes on this clone: What it binds is unknown.

The donors were part of the validation cohort of 120 subjects. That cohort was separate from the first cohort, which comprised fewer than 800 subjects. The study's findings and limits: Most TCRs appeared rarely, but some public TCRs recurred in many donors. Specific recognition of CMV antigens was confirmed in vitro for a few chains (all CMV-associated).

Assay used: immunoSEQ multiplex PCR; TCRdb lists only in-frame clones, some missing. The table includes 250,000 or so clones, around 91% detected once. The sequenced sample was PBMCs. This receptor was obtained from a young woman in good health and CMV-seronegative.

CDR3 sequence (DNA): TGCGCCAGCAGCACGCGTCTTATCTACAATGAGCAGTTCTTC. It yields the protein CASSTRLIYNEQFF. V usage is TRBV5-1 and J usage is TRBJ2-1; D is unresolved. The CDR3 contains 14 residues. The ends were cut back, 4 bases at V and 3 bases at J, with 11 bases in the middle. The germline V gene encodes CDR1 SGHRS and CDR2 YFSETQ.